This T cell receptor (beta chain) came from a study of blood T cell repertoires in COVID-19. The CDR3 has 17 amino acids. Per germline, CDR1 SGHTS and CDR2 YDEGEE. After removal of 2 bases from V and 4 bases from J, the junction contained 13 bases not matched to a gene. As handled by the study authors: Reference gene primer amplification yielded estimated nucleated cell counts. The repertoire was sequenced with immunoSEQ multiplex PCR; TCRdb's copy has only in-frame clones and lacks some. V and J calls and clone size follow that table, whereas D and trimming were derived from the DNA. The data contain 350,000 to 450,000 clones, roughly 85% of them singletons.

The TCR comes from a woman aged 18-30 years with acute or convalescent COVID-19. V usage is TRBV5-8 and J usage is TRBJ1-1; 8 nucleotides agree with TRBD1. Source material: peripheral blood. This CDR3 is CASSLYRGSRGTTEAFF. CDR3 DNA: TGTGCCAGCAGCTTATACAGGGGGAGCAGGGGGACCACTGAAGCTTTCTTT. Full variable domain (missing parts from reference TRBV5-8 and TRBJ1-1): EAGVTQSPTHLIKTRGQQATLRCSPISGHTSVYWYQQALGLGLQFLLWYDEGEERNRGNFPPRFSGRQFPNYSSELNVNALELEDSALYLCASSLYRGSRGTTEAFFGQGTRLTVV.